Described below is a single T cell receptor beta chain sequence and its context. Its target is unknown. These data originate in a study of T cell responses to AZD1222 COVID-19 vaccine. Notes on the study in general: CD4 TCRs associated with vaccination spanned spike, dominating at 160-218 and 743-854.

The protocol was immunoSEQ multiplex PCR, while the TCRdb copy is restricted to in-frame clones and leaves out a portion. Of roughly 140,000 clones listed, around 95% are singletons. The CDR3 totals 15 residues. Germline V gene data show CDR1 as MGHRA and CDR2 as YSYEKL. V lost 2 bases to trimming and J lost 9 bases; unmatched junction nucleotides: 8. This sample comprised peripheral blood, obtained on day 0 of AZD1222 vaccination. J is TRBJ2-2 and V is TRBV4-1, with 8 bases identical to TRBD1. This sequence was found in an adult in good health. CDR3 amino acids: CASSQQTGVGRELFF. The CDR3 DNA reads TGCGCCAGCAGCCAACAGACAGGGGTGGGTCGGGAGCTGTTTTTT.